Listed below are T cell receptor beta chains from one sample, sequenced in a study of T cells in Graves' hyperthyroidism and ophthalmopathy. TCRdb fed the multiplex PCR reads into MiXCR, producing one record per CDR3 protein. Of hundreds of thousands of distinct CDR3 sequences listed, 14% to 15% are singletons. Sequencing was performed on blood. These receptors all stem from a man younger than 35 with Graves' ophthalmopathy. CDR3s include the opening cysteine and the closing phenylalanine or tryptophan. The order of the fields is V gene, CDR3 length, clone size, D gene, J gene, CDR3 DNA, CDR3 protein. D genes are given only for firm matches. Clone size appears in some rows only: once, few, many, or a class for an expanded clone.

v_gene: TRBV7-9
len: 11
abundance: many
d_gene: NA
j_gene: TRBJ2-1
CDR3nt: TGTGCCAGCAGGCTTTCCCGGGAGCAGTTCTTC
CDR3aa: CASRLSREQFF

v_gene: TRBV10-3
len: 13
abundance: NA
d_gene: TRBD1
j_gene: TRBJ2-7
CDR3nt: TGTGCCATCGCCCGACAGGGGGCGGACGAGCAGTACTTC
CDR3aa: CAIARQGADEQYF

v_gene: TRBV3-1
len: 15
abundance: many
d_gene: TRBD2
j_gene: TRBJ2-5
CDR3nt: TGTGCCAGCAGCCCCTGGACTAGCGGCCAAGAGACCCAGTACTTC
CDR3aa: CASSPWTSGQETQYF

v_gene: TRBV6-6
len: 15
abundance: many
d_gene: TRBD2
j_gene: TRBJ2-7
CDR3nt: TGTGCCAGCAGTTACTCTCCTAGCGGGAGTTACGAGCAGTACTTC
CDR3aa: CASSYSPSGSYEQYF

v_gene: TRBV3-1
len: 15
abundance: many
d_gene: NA
j_gene: TRBJ2-1
CDR3nt: TGTGCCAGCAGCCGACCCGGACTGGAATACAATGAGCAGTTCTTC
CDR3aa: CASSRPGLEYNEQFF

v_gene: TRBV11-1
len: 15
abundance: many
d_gene: TRBD2
j_gene: TRBJ2-7
CDR3nt: TGTGCCAGCAGCTTACGCGGGGGAACACTCTACGAGCAGTACTTC
CDR3aa: CASSLRGGTLYEQYF

v_gene: TRBV24-1
len: 13
abundance: few
d_gene: TRBD1
j_gene: TRBJ1-2
CDR3nt: TGTGCCACCAGTGAGACAGGGCCCTATGGCTACACCTTC
CDR3aa: CATSETGPYGYTF

v_gene: TRBV30
len: 13
abundance: NA
d_gene: TRBD2
j_gene: TRBJ2-7
CDR3nt: TGTGCCTGGAGTGCGGGAGGAGGAGGCGAGCAGTACTTC
CDR3aa: CAWSAGGGGEQYF

v_gene: TRBV20-1
len: 12
abundance: many
d_gene: NA
j_gene: TRBJ2-2
CDR3nt: TGCAGTGCTAGAGATGAGAATGGGGAGCTGTTTTTT
CDR3aa: CSARDENGELFF

v_gene: TRBV19
len: 15
abundance: NA
d_gene: NA
j_gene: TRBJ1-6
CDR3nt: TGTGCCAGTAGGACGAAGGACAGAGATAATTCACCCCTCCACTTT
CDR3aa: CASRTKDRDNSPLHF

v_gene: TRBV30
len: 13
abundance: few
d_gene: NA
j_gene: TRBJ1-6
CDR3nt: TGTGCCTGGAGTGAGTTGCGGGATTCACCCCTCCACTTT
CDR3aa: CAWSELRDSPLHF

v_gene: TRBV20-1
len: 12
abundance: NA
d_gene: NA
j_gene: TRBJ1-2
CDR3nt: TGCAGTGCTAGGAATCCTGACTATGGCTACACCTTC
CDR3aa: CSARNPDYGYTF

v_gene: TRBV27
len: 15
abundance: many
d_gene: NA
j_gene: TRBJ2-7
CDR3nt: TGTGCCAGCAGAATCTCTCACGGGCCGTCCTACGAGCAGTACTTC
CDR3aa: CASRISHGPSYEQYF

v_gene: TRBV6-6
len: 16
abundance: many
d_gene: TRBD1
j_gene: TRBJ2-7
CDR3nt: TGTGCCAGCAGTTACTCGATGGAGAAGGGGGCCCACGAGCAGTACTTC
CDR3aa: CASSYSMEKGAHEQYF

v_gene: TRBV12-3/TRBV12-4
len: 13
abundance: many
d_gene: NA
j_gene: TRBJ1-4
CDR3nt: TGTGCCAGCAGACTCCACCCCGGTGAAAAACTGTTTTTT
CDR3aa: CASRLHPGEKLFF

v_gene: TRBV6-4
len: 15
abundance: NA
d_gene: NA
j_gene: TRBJ2-2
CDR3nt: TGTGCCAGCAGTGAGCGTTCCGACTCCACCGGGGAGCTGTTTTTT
CDR3aa: CASSERSDSTGELFF

v_gene: TRBV7-9
len: 14
abundance: NA
d_gene: NA
j_gene: TRBJ1-4
CDR3nt: TGTGCCAGCAGTAACCTAGGAGTCCGCGAAAAACTGTTTTTT
CDR3aa: CASSNLGVREKLFF

v_gene: TRBV4-1
len: 14
abundance: few
d_gene: NA
j_gene: TRBJ2-5
CDR3nt: TGCGCCAGCAGCCGAACCGGGACTCTAGAGACCCAGTACTTC
CDR3aa: CASSRTGTLETQYF

v_gene: TRBV7-9
len: 12
abundance: few
d_gene: NA
j_gene: TRBJ1-2
CDR3nt: TGTGCCAGCAGCTTAGTAGCCTATGGCTACACCTTC
CDR3aa: CASSLVAYGYTF

v_gene: TRBV10-1
len: 15
abundance: few
d_gene: NA
j_gene: TRBJ2-7
CDR3nt: TGCGCCAGCAGCACCCAGGATTCGAGCTCCTACGAGCAGTACTTC
CDR3aa: CASSTQDSSSYEQYF

v_gene: TRBV5-1
len: 13
abundance: few
d_gene: NA
j_gene: TRBJ2-3
CDR3nt: TGCGCCAGCAGCTTGGCTGGCCCAGATACGCGGTATTTT
CDR3aa: CASSLAGPDTRYF

v_gene: TRBV12-3/TRBV12-4
len: 14
abundance: many
d_gene: NA
j_gene: TRBJ2-1
CDR3nt: TGTGCCAGCAGTTTAGTAGGGGGGGACACTGAGCAGTTCTTC
CDR3aa: CASSLVGGDTEQFF

v_gene: TRBV30
len: 16
abundance: few
d_gene: NA
j_gene: TRBJ1-6
CDR3nt: TGTGCCTGGAGTGTATATGATAGCTCCTATAATTCACCCCTCCACTTT
CDR3aa: CAWSVYDSSYNSPLHF

v_gene: TRBV5-4
len: 15
abundance: few
d_gene: NA
j_gene: TRBJ2-6
CDR3nt: TGTGCCAGCAGCTTGATTTCTTCTGGGGCCAACGTCCTGACTTTC
CDR3aa: CASSLISSGANVLTF

v_gene: TRBV24-1
len: 14
abundance: NA
d_gene: NA
j_gene: TRBJ2-5
CDR3nt: TGTGCCACCAGTGATCGAACTAGTTTAGAGACCCAGTACTTC
CDR3aa: CATSDRTSLETQYF